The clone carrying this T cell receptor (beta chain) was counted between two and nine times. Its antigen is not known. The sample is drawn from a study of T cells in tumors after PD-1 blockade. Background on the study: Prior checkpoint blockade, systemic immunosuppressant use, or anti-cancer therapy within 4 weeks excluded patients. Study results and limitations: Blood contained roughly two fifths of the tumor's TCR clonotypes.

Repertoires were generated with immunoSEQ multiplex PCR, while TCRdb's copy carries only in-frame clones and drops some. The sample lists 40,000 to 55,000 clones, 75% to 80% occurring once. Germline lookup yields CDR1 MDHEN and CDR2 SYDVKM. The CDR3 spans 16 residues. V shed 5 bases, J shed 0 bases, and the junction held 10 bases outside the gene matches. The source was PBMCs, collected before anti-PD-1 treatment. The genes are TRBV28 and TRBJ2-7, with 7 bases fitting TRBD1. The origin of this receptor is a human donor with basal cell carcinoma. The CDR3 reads CASSLPGTAYSYEQYF. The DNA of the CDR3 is TGTGCCAGCAGTCTCCCCGGGACAGCCTACTCCTACGAGCAGTACTTC.